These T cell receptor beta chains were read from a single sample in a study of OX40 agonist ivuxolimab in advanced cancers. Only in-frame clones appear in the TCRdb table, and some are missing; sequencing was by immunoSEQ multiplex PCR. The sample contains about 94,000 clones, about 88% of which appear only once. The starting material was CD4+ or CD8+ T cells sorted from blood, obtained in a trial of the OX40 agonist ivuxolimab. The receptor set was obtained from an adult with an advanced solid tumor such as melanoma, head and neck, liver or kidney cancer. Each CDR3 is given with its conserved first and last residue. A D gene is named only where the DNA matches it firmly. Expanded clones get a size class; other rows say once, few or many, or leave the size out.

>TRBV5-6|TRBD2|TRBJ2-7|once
TGTGCCAGCAGCTTGGAACGGGGGGTAAGGACCTACGAGCAGTACTTC
CASSLERGVRTYEQYF
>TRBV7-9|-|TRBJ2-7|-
TGTGCCAGCAGCCAACGGACCCATCTTTTCGACGAGCAGTACTTC
CASSQRTHLFDEQYF
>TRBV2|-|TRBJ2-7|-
TGTGCCAGCAGTGAAGACCACACAGGAACGGGCGGCGAGCAGTACTTC
CASSEDHTGTGGEQYF
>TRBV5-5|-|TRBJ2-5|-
TGTGCCAGCAGCTCGGGAACGGTTTGGGAGACCCAGTACTTC
CASSSGTVWETQYF
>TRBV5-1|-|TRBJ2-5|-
TGCGCCAGCAGCTTGGGACGGGGCCAAGAGACCCAGTACTTC
CASSLGRGQETQYF
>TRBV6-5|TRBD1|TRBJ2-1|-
TGTGCCAGCAGTGACCGGACAGGGGGCAATGAGCAGTTCTTC
CASSDRTGGNEQFF
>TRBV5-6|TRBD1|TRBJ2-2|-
TGTGCCAGCAGCGGACCCGGGACAGGGAGGGGCGGGGAGCTGTTTTTT
CASSGPGTGRGGELFF
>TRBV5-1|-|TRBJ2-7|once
TGCGCCAGCAGCTTACGACAGGCATCCTACGAGCAGTACTTC
CASSLRQASYEQYF
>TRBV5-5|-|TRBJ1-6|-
TGTGCCAGCAGCTTGACAGGGTTGGATTCACCCCTCCACTTT
CASSLTGLDSPLHF
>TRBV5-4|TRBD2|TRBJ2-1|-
TGTGCCAGCAGCTTGGCCGGGGTAGCGGGGGGTTATGAGCAGTTCTTC
CASSLAGVAGGYEQFF
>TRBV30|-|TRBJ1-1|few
TGTGCCTGGAGTAAGTGGCAGGGCACTGAAGCTTTCTTT
CAWSKWQGTEAFF
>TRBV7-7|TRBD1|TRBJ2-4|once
TGTGCTAGCAGCTTAGTGCCTGGGACAGGCCCTGCGCTAGCCAAAAACATTCAGTACTTC
CASSLVPGTGPALAKNIQYF
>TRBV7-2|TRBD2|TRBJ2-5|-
TGTGCCAGCAGCTTAGACGGGGGGGCGGGAGAGACCCAGTACTTC
CASSLDGGAGETQYF
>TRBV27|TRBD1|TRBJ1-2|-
TGTGCCAGCAGTTGGGGACAGGGTTATGGCTACACCTTC
CASSWGQGYGYTF
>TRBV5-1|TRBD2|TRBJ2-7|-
TGCGCCAGCAGCCCAGGACTAGCGGGGGGGCCTCTCTCCTACGAGCAGTACTTC
CASSPGLAGGPLSYEQYF
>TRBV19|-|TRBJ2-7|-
TGTGCCAGTAGTCGGGGAGATACCCTGAACGAGCAGTACTTC
CASSRGDTLNEQYF
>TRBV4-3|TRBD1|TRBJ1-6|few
TGCGCCAGCAGCCAATCTGCGACGACAGGGAGGTATTCACCCCTCCACTTT
CASSQSATTGRYSPLHF
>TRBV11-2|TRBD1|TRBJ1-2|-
TGTGCCAGCAGCCCCCCACAGGGGGCAGGCTATGGCTACACCTTC
CASSPPQGAGYGYTF
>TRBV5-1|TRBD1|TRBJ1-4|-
TGCGCCAGCAGCTTGGATACGGGACAGGATTATGAAAAACTGTTTTTT
CASSLDTGQDYEKLFF
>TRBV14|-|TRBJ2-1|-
TGTGCCAGCAGCCGGTGGGGCGGGTTCAATGAGCAGTTCTTC
CASSRWGGFNEQFF
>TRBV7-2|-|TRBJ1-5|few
TGTGCCAGCAGCTTATCAGTTAGTCAGCCCCAGCATTTT
CASSLSVSQPQHF
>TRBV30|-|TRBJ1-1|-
TGTGCCTGGAGTACGGGAGGACAGAACACTGAAGCTTTCTTT
CAWSTGGQNTEAFF
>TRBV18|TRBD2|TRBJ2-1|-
TGTGCCAGCTCACGCTCCTCCGGACTAGCGGGGGGGGATCACAATGAGCAGTTCTTC
CASSRSSGLAGGDHNEQFF
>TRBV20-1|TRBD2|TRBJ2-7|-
TGCAGTGGGGGGGAGGGATACGAGCAGTACTTC
CSGGEGYEQYF
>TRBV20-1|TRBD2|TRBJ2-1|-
TGCAGTGCTAGGCGGGGGAATGAGCAGTTCTTC
CSARRGNEQFF
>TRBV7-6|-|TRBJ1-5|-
TGTGCCAGCAGCTTAGAGGTAGAACGACAGCCCCAGCATTTT
CASSLEVERQPQHF
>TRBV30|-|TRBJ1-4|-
TGTGCCTGGAGTCGGGACCCCTCGGAAAAACTGTTTTTT
CAWSRDPSEKLFF
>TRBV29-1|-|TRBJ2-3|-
TGCAGCGTTGAAGAGGGGAGAGATACGCAGTATTTT
CSVEEGRDTQYF
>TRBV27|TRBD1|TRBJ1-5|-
TGTGCCAGCAGTTTCTTGACAGGGGGCAATCAGCCCCAGCATTTT
CASSFLTGGNQPQHF
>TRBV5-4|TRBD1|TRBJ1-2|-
TGTGCCAGCAGCCTGTCCGGGACAGGGGGTAGTGGCTACACCTTC
CASSLSGTGGSGYTF
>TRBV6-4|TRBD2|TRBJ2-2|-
TGTGCCAGCAGTCGGACTAGCGGGGGCTCGAACACCGGGGAGCTGTTTTTT
CASSRTSGGSNTGELFF
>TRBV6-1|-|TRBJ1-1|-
TGTGCCAGCAGTGAAGGGGTGACGAACACTGAAGCTTTCTTT
CASSEGVTNTEAFF
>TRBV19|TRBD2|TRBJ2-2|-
TGTGCCAGTAGCACCGGGACTAGTCGACTCGGGGAGCTGTTTTTT
CASSTGTSRLGELFF
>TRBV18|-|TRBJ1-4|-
TGTGCCAGCTCACCAGGCATGACCGGTGGTAATGAAAAACTGTTTTTT
CASSPGMTGGNEKLFF
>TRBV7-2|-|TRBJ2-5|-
TGTGCCAGCAGCCTAGTCCAAGAGACCCAGTACTTC
CASSLVQETQYF
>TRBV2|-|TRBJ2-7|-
TGTGCCAGCGGGGGGACAGACTCCTACGAGCAGTACTTC
CASGGTDSYEQYF
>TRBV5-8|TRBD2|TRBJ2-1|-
TGTGCCAGCAGCTCAGGACTAGCGGGGTATTATGAGCAGTTCTTC
CASSSGLAGYYEQFF
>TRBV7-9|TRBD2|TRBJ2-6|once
TGTGCCAGCAGCTCCCTAGCGGTACACGACTCTGGGGCCAACGTCCTGACTTTC
CASSSLAVHDSGANVLTF
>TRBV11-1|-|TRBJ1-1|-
TGTGCCAGCAGTTACCGGGATTACACTGAAGCTTTCTTT
CASSYRDYTEAFF
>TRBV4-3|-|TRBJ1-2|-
TGCGCCAGCAGCCAAGAGTATGGCAGGGAGGGTGGCTACACCTTC
CASSQEYGREGGYTF
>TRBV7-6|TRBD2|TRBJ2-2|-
TGTGCCAGCAGCTCATCTAGCGGGGGGGCCGGGGAGCTGTTTTTT
CASSSSSGGAGELFF
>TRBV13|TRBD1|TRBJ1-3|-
TGTGCCAGCAGCCTACAGGGGGAAACCATATATTTT
CASSLQGETIYF
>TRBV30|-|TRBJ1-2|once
TGTGCCTCCCTGCACGTGACAGGAAACTATGGCTACACCTTC
CASLHVTGNYGYTF
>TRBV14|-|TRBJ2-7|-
TGTGCCAGCAGCCAGTCCGGCCGGGACTTCCCCTACGAGCAGTACTTC
CASSQSGRDFPYEQYF
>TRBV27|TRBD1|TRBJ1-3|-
TGTGCCAGCAGTCCACAGGGGGCGCTCGGAAACACCATATATTTT
CASSPQGALGNTIYF
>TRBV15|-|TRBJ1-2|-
TGTGCCACCAGCAGAGGTACCAGGGGTCTTGCTAATGGCTACACCTTC
CATSRGTRGLANGYTF
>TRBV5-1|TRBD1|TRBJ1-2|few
TGCGCCAGCAGCTTGGACAGGGGGGCTTCGGGCTACACCTTC
CASSLDRGASGYTF
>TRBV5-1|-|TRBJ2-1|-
TGCGCCAGCAGCTTGGTTACGAATGAGCAGTTCTTC
CASSLVTNEQFF
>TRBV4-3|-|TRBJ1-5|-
TGCGCCAGCAGCCAAGAATGGGGGAACAGCAATCAGCCCCAGCATTTT
CASSQEWGNSNQPQHF
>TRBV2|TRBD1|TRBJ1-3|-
TGTGCCAGCAGTGACCCTTGGGACAGCAGAAACACCATATATTTT
CASSDPWDSRNTIYF